This T cell receptor beta chain was obtained from a study of blood T cell repertoires in COVID-19. The wider study: Nucleic acid was either cDNA or gDNA, and it came from T cells, B-cell-depleted T cells, or PBMCs.

The table came from immunoSEQ multiplex PCR; TCRdb's copy has only in-frame clones and leaves some out. The top ten clones hold around 1.2% of a sample with about 210,000 clones, 92% of them seen once. This receptor was obtained from a man aged 30 to 45 with acute or convalescent COVID-19. Material: peripheral blood.

The CDR3 here is CASSQAIGGNQPQHF. DNA for the CDR3: TGTGCCAGCAGCCAAGCCATCGGGGGTAATCAGCCCCAGCATTTT. This chain links TRBV3-1 (or the pseudogene TRBV3-2) with TRBJ1-5; a weak D match, TRBD1 (5 bases). Per germline, CDR1 LGHDT and CDR2 YNNKEL (reference sequence). Trimming left V 1 base short and J 4 bases short, with 11 bases between. The CDR3 has 15 amino acids.